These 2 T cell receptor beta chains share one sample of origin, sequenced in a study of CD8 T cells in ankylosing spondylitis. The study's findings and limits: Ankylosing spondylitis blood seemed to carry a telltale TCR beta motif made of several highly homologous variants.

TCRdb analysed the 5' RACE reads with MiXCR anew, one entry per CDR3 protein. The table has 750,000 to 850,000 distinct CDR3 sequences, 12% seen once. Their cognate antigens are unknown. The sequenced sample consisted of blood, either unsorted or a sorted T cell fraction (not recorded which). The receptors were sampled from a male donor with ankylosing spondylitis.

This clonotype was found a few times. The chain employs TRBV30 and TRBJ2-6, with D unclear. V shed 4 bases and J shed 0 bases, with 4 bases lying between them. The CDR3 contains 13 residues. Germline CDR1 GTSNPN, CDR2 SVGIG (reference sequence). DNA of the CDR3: TGTGCCTGGACATTCTCTGGGGCCAACGTCCTGACTTTC. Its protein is CAWTFSGANVLTF.

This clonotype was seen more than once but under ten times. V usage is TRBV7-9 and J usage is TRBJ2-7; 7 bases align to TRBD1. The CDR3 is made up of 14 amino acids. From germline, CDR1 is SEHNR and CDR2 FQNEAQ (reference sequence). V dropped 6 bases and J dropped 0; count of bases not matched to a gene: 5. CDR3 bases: TGTGCCAGCAGAACAGGGGCTTCCTCCTACGAGCAGTACTTC. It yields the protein CASRTGASSYEQYF.